The 5 T cell receptor beta chains below come from one sample, sequenced in a study of blood T cell repertoires in COVID-19. Measured with immunoSEQ multiplex PCR; TCRdb has only the in-frame clones, and not every one. Among some 210,000 clones listed, around 82% were seen once. Sequenced sample: peripheral blood. These receptor sequences come from a woman between 35 and 50 years old with acute or convalescent COVID-19.

J is TRBJ1-5 and V is TRBV19; 10 nucleotides match TRBD1. Germline trimming cut 5 bases from V and 7 bases from J; bases unmatched to any gene: 14. There are 17 residues in the CDR3. Per germline, CDR1 LNHDA and CDR2 SQIVND (reference sequence). In DNA form, the CDR3 reads TGTGCCAGTAGTTTTTATCGGACAGGGGGATGGGGACAGCCCCAGCATTTT. This codes for CASSFYRTGGWGQPQHF.

The chain joins TRBV6-2 or TRBV6-3 to TRBJ2-7; 7 bases line up with TRBD1. This CDR3 region has 14 residues. CDR1 and CDR2 (germline): MNHEY, SVGEGT. The V gene end was trimmed by 4 bases and the J gene end by 1 base; junction bases not matched to a gene: 4. The CDR3 DNA reads as TGTGCCAGCAGTTTTGAGACAGGGTCCTACGAGCAGTACTTC. Its translation: CASSFETGSYEQYF.

This clone showed up just a few times. This chain joins TRBV19 and TRBJ2-1, with 12 nucleotides matching TRBD2. The germline CDR1 and CDR2 sequences are LNHDA and SQIVND (reference sequence). The CDR3 is 14 residues long. Trimming took 6 bases from V and 6 from J; bases not matched to a gene: 3. The CDR3, as DNA: TGTGCCAGTAGAGTACTAGCGGGGGGCAATGAGCAGTTCTTC. Translating it yields CASRVLAGGNEQFF. The variable domain in full, completed from reference TRBV19 and TRBJ2-1, reads DGGITQSPKYLFRKEGQNVTLSCEQNLNHDAMYWYRQDPGQGLRLIYYSQIVNDFQKGDIAEGYSVSREKKESFPLTVTSAQKNPTAFYLCASRVLAGGNEQFFGPGTRLTVL.

The chain combines TRBV2 with TRBJ2-7, with a weak D call TRBD1 (5 bases). The CDR3 is made up of 16 amino acids. CDR1 is SNHLY and CDR2 is FYNNEI in the germline V gene. V was trimmed by 6 bases and J by 0 bases, leaving 18 bases between them. The CDR3 is CASSTNLDSVSYEQYF. CDR3 bases: TGTGCCAGCAGCACCAATCTAGACAGCGTCTCCTACGAGCAGTACTTC.

The rearrangement joins TRBV30 to TRBJ1-6; D may be TRBD1 (5 bases). Per germline, CDR1 GTSNPN and CDR2 SVGIG (reference sequence). The V gene lost 7 bases and the J gene lost 7 bases, with 14 bases spanning the gap. This CDR3 contains 13 residues. CDR3 loop: CAYLRGFNSPLHF. The CDR3 DNA reads TGTGCCTACCTAAGGGGTTTCAATTCACCCCTCCACTTT. The variable domain in full, completed from reference TRBV30 and TRBJ1-6, reads SQTIHQWPATLVQPVGSPLSLECTVEGTSNPNLYWYRQAAGRGLQLLFYSVGIGQISSEVPQNLSASRPQDRQFILSSKKLLLSDSGFYLCAYLRGFNSPLHFGNGTRLTVT.